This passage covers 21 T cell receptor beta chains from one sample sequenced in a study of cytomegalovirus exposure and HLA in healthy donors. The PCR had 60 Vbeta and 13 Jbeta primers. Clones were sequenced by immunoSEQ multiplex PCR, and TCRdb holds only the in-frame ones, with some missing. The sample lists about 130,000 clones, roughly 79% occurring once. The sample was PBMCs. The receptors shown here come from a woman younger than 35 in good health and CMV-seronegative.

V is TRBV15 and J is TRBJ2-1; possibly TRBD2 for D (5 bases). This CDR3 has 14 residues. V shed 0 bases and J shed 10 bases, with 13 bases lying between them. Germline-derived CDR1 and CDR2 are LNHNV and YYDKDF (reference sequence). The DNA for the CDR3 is TGTGCCACCAGCAGAGATCCCAGCGGTTCGGAGCAGTTCTTC. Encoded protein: CATSRDPSGSEQFF.

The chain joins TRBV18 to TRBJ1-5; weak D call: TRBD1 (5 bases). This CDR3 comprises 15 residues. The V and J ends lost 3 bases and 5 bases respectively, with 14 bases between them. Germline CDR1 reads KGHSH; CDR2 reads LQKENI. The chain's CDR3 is CASSPDLGGHQPQHF. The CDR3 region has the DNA TGTGCCAGCTCACCCGACTTGGGGGGTCATCAGCCCCAGCATTTT.

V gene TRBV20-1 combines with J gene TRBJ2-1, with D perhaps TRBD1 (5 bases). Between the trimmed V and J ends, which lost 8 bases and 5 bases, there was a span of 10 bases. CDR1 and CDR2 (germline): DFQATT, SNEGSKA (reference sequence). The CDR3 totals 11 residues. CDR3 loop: CSPRGNNEQFF. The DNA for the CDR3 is TGCAGTCCAAGGGGCAACAATGAGCAGTTCTTC.

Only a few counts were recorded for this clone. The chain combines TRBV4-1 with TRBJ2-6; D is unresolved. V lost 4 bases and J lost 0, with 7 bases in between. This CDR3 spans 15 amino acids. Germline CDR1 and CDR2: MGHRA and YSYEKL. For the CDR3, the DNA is TGCGCCAGCAGCCCCTTAAACTCTGGGGCCAACGTCCTGACTTTC. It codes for CASSPLNSGANVLTF.

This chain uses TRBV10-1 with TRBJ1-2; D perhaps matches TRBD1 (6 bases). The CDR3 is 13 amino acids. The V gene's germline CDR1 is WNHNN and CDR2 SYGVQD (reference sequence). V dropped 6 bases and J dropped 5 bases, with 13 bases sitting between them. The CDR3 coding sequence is TGCGCCAGCAGCTCGGACAGCATTTATGGCTACACCTTC. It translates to CASSSDSIYGYTF.

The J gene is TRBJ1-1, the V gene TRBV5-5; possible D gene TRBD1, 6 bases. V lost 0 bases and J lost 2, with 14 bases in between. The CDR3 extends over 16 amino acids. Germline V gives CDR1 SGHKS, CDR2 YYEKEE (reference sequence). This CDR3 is CASSLDGGAENTEAFF. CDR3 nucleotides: TGTGCCAGCAGCTTGGATGGGGGCGCGGAAAACACTGAAGCTTTCTTT.

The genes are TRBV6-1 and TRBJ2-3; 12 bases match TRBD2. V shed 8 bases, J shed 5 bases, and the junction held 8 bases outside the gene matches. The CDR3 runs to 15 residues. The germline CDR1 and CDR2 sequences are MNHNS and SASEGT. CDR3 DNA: TGTGCCAGCCAAAGACTAGCGGGAGAGGTAGATACGCAGTATTTT. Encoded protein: CASQRLAGEVDTQYF.

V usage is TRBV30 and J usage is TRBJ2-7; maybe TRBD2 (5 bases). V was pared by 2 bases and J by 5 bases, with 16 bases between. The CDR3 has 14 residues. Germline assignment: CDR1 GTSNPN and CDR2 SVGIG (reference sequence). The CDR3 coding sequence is TGTGCCTGGAGTCGCGGGCGGAAGGCCCACGAGCAGTACTTC. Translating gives CAWSRGRKAHEQYF.

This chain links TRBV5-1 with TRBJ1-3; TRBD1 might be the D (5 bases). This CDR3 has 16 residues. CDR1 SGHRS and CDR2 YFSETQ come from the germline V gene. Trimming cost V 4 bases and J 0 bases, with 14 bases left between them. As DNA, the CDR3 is TGCGCCAGCAGCAGGGACTTCCCGAGCTCTGGAAACACCATATATTTT. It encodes CASSRDFPSSGNTIYF.

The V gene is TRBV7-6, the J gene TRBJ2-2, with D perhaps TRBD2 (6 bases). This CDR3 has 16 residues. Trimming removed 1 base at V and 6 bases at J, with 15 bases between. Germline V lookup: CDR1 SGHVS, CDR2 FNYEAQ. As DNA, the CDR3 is TGTGCCAGCAGCTTAGTCGGGGGAAGAGGGGCCGGGGAGCTGTTTTTT. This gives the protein CASSLVGGRGAGELFF.

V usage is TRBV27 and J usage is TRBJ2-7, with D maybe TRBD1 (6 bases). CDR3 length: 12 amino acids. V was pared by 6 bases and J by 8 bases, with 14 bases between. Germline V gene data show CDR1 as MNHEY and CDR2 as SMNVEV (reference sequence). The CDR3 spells CASSRTGTKQYF. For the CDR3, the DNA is TGTGCCAGCAGCCGAACCGGGACAAAGCAGTACTTC.

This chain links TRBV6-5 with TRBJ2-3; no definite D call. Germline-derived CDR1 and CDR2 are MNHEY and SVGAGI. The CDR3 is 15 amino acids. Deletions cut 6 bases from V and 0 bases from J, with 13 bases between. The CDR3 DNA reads TGTGCCAGCAGCCCCCGCGGCATTAGCACAGATACGCAGTATTTT. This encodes CASSPRGISTDTQYF.

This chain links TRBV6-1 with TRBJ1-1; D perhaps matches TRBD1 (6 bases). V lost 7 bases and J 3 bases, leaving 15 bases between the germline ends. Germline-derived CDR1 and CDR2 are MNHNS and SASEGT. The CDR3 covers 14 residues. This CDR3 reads CASTRGLGDTEAFF. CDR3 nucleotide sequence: TGTGCCAGCACTAGGGGGTTGGGGGACACTGAAGCTTTCTTT.

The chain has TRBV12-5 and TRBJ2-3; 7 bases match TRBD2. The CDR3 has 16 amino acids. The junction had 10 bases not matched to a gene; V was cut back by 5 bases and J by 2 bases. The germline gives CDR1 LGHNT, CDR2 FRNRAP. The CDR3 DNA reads TGTGCTAGTGGTCAGACTAGCCTTACCCTCACAGATACGCAGTATTTT. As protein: CASGQTSLTLTDTQYF. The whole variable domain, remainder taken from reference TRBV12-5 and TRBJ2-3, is DARVTQTPRHKVTEMGQEVTMRCQPILGHNTVFWYRQTMMQGLELLAYFRNRAPLDDSGMPKDRFSAEMPDATLATLKIQPSEPRDSAVYFCASGQTSLTLTDTQYFGPGTRLTVL.

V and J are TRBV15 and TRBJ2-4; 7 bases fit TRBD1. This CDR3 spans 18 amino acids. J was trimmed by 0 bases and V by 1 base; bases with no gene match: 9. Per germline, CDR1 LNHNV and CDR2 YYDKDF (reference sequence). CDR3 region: CATSRVKGQSLAKNIQYF. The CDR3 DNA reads TGTGCCACCAGCAGAGTAAAGGGACAGAGTCTAGCCAAAAACATTCAGTACTTC.

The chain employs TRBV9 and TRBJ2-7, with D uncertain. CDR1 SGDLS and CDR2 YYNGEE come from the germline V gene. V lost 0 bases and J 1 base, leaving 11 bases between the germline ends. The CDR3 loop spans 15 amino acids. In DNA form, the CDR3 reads TGTGCCAGCAGCGTAGGCGGCTGGAGATCCTACGAGCAGTACTTC. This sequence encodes CASSVGGWRSYEQYF.

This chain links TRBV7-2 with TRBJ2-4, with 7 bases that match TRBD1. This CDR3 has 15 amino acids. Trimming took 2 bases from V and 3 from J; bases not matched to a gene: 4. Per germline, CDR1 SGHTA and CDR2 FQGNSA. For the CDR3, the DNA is TGTGCCAGCAGCTTAAGGGGGCTGGGCAAAAACATTCAGTACTTC. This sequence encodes CASSLRGLGKNIQYF.

The CDR3 sequence: CASSDPATDTQYF. CDR3 nucleotides: TGCGCCAGCAGTGATCCAGCGACAGATACGCAGTATTTT. The V and J genes are TRBV10-1 and TRBJ2-3; D gene unclear. V was shortened by 3 bases and J by 3 bases, with 7 bases between the two germline ends. The germline gives CDR1 WNHNN, CDR2 SYGVQD (reference sequence). The CDR3 totals 13 residues.

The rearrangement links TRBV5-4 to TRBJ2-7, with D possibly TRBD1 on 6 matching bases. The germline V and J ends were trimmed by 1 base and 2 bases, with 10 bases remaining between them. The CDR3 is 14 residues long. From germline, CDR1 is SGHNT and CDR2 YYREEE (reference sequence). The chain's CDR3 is CASSLTRDTYEQYF. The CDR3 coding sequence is TGTGCCAGCAGCTTGACCAGGGACACCTACGAGCAGTACTTC.

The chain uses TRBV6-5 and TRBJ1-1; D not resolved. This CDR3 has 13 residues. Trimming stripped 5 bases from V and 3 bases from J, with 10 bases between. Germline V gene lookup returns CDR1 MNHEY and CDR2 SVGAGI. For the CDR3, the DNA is TGTGCCAGCAGTCGAACTACGGACACTGAAGCTTTCTTT. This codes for CASSRTTDTEAFF.

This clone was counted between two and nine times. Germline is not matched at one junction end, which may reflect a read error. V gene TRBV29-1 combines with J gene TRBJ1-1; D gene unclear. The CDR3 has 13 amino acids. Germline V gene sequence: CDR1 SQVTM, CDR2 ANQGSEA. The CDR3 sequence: CSLERRMNTEAFF. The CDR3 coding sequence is TGCAGCCTTGAGAGGAGAATGAACACTGAAGCTTTCTTT.